Included here is one T cell receptor (beta chain) sequence, with context. The record originates from a study of cytomegalovirus exposure and HLA in healthy donors. Primers for the PCR totalled 60 Vbeta and 13 Jbeta. Method: immunoSEQ multiplex PCR; TCRdb's copy keeps in-frame clones and lacks some. The table lists about 89,000 clones, about 89% of them singletons. V shed 8 bases and J 2 bases; nucleotides not matched to a gene: 5. This CDR3 spans 13 amino acids. Germline assignment: CDR1 SEHNR and CDR2 FQNEAQ (reference sequence). The receptor comes from a man under 40 in good health and CMV-seropositive. The sample was PBMCs. The chain combines TRBV7-9 with TRBJ2-7; 8 nucleotides align to TRBD1. CDR3 sequence reads: CASLQGGAYEQYF. Written as DNA, the CDR3 is TGTGCCAGCCTACAGGGGGGTGCCTACGAGCAGTACTTC.